The source of this T cell receptor (beta chain) is a study of blood T cell repertoires in COVID-19. Study-level information: Acute-phase and convalescent COVID-19 samples originated in the United States, Italy and Spain. PBMCs, B-cell-depleted T cells, or T cells were the source of the cDNA or gDNA that made up the material.

This CDR3 contains 16 residues. Germline V lookup: CDR1 SEHNR, CDR2 FQNEAQ (reference sequence). J lost 6 bases, V lost 2 bases, and 4 bases had no gene match. As processed by the authors: Reference gene primer amplification gave estimated nucleated cell counts. Measured with immunoSEQ multiplex PCR; TCRdb has only the in-frame clones, and not every one. From that table come the V and J calls and clone size; the DNA was used to work out D and trimming. The table includes more than 300,000 clones, around nine tenths detected once. Seattle's enrolled individuals joined amid active infection and were then monitored longitudinally.

The sequencing input was peripheral blood. The receptor's source is a woman in her 70s with COVID-19, enrolled during active disease. The genes are TRBV7-9 and TRBJ2-3, with 14 nucleotides matching TRBD2. The CDR3 bases are TGTGCCAGCAGCTTAAGACTAGCGGGGGGGCTGGATACGCAGTATTTT. As protein: CASSLRLAGGLDTQYF.